Below are 10 T cell receptor beta chains sequenced from a single sample in a study of blood T cell repertoires in COVID-19. Only in-frame clones appear in the TCRdb table, and some are missing; sequencing was by immunoSEQ multiplex PCR. The repertoire holds about 230,000 clones, with 83% as singletons. The specimen was peripheral blood. Receptor source: a woman aged 70 to 79 with active or convalescent COVID-19.

Here the CDR3 reads CASSLGGPYNEQFF. CDR3 coding DNA: TGTGCCAGCAGCTTGGGAGGGCCGTACAATGAGCAGTTCTTC. The chain links TRBV7-9 to TRBJ2-1, with 7 bases lining up with TRBD2. The CDR3 spans 14 residues. V shed 3 bases and J 4 bases; nucleotides not matched to a gene: 3. The germline CDR1 and CDR2 sequences are SEHNR and FQNEAQ (reference sequence).

V gene TRBV10-3 combines with J gene TRBJ2-7; a weak D match, TRBD1 (6 bases). Trimming took off 10 bases at V and 0 bases at J, with 13 bases between the two ends. Germline V gene data show CDR1 as ENHRY and CDR2 as SYGVKD. The CDR3 extends over 13 amino acids. The CDR3 nucleotides are TGTGCCAGCGAGCAGGGGAGCTCCTACGAGCAGTACTTC. It yields the protein CASEQGSSYEQYF.

The chain links TRBV19 to TRBJ2-3; TRBD1 matches 8 bases. The V gene's germline CDR1 is LNHDA and CDR2 SQIVND (reference sequence). V trimming: 3 bases; J trimming: 5 bases; junction bases outside the gene matches: 4. CDR3 size: 14 residues. For the CDR3, the DNA is TGTGCCAGTAGTATTCAGGGGGCAAGAGATACGCAGTATTTT. Amino acid sequence: CASSIQGARDTQYF. Complete variable domain (other parts from reference TRBV19 and TRBJ2-3): DGGITQSPKYLFRKEGQNVTLSCEQNLNHDAMYWYRQDPGQGLRLIYYSQIVNDFQKGDIAEGYSVSREKKESFPLTVTSAQKNPTAFYLCASSIQGARDTQYFGPGTRLTVL.

The rearrangement uses TRBV11-2 and TRBJ1-6; 7 bases map to TRBD1. The junction had 9 bases not matched to a gene; V was cut back by 2 bases and J by 5 bases. There are 17 residues in the CDR3. The germline gives CDR1 SGHAT, CDR2 FQNNGV. CDR3 residues: CASSLTLGGVHNSPLHF. The CDR3 DNA reads TGTGCCAGCAGCTTAACCTTAGGGGGCGTCCATAATTCACCCCTCCACTTT.

The genes are TRBV19 and TRBJ1-1; D is unclear. This CDR3 is built from 16 residues. The V end was cut by 4 bases, the J end by 1 base, with 16 bases between. Germline loops: CDR1 LNHDA, CDR2 SQIVND (reference sequence). The CDR3, as DNA: TGTGCCAGTAGTACGTACACGGGGTCGACGAACACTGAAGCTTTCTTT. It encodes CASSTYTGSTNTEAFF.

The chain couples TRBV7-9 to TRBJ1-5, with TRBD1 identical over 10 bases. Germline CDR1 reads SEHNR; CDR2 reads FQNEAQ (reference sequence). V lost 5 bases and J lost 3; bases outside the gene matches: 4. The CDR3 is made up of 15 amino acids. The CDR3 region has the DNA TGTGCCAGCAGCCCGGGGACAGGGGACAATCAGCCCCAGCATTTT. This encodes CASSPGTGDNQPQHF.

CDR3 in DNA: TGTGCCATATCCAGGGATAGCAATCAGCCCCAGCATTTT. This sequence encodes CAISRDSNQPQHF. V usage is TRBV10-3 and J usage is TRBJ1-5, with TRBD1 as a possible D gene (5 bases). The CDR3 consists of 13 residues. Trimming took 9 bases from V and 0 from J, leaving 9 bases between them. Germline loops: CDR1 ENHRY, CDR2 SYGVKD.

The chain couples TRBV10-3 to TRBJ1-1; D unresolved. Germline V CDR1 and CDR2: ENHRY, SYGVKD. The CDR3 covers 16 residues. V was cut by 0 bases and J by 0 bases, with 11 bases left in between. The DNA of the CDR3 is TGTGCCATCAGTGAGTCGGTCCAGGCAGTGAACACTGAAGCTTTCTTT. Translation gives CAISESVQAVNTEAFF.

The chain carries TRBV10-3 and TRBJ2-1; 13 positions agree with TRBD2. V was pared by 3 bases and J by 4 bases, with 0 bases of the junction left unmatched. This CDR3 spans 15 amino acids. Germline-derived CDR1 and CDR2 are ENHRY and SYGVKD. The CDR3, as DNA: TGTGCCATCAGTGAACTAGCGGGAGGGTACAATGAGCAGTTCTTC. It codes for CAISELAGGYNEQFF.

This clone was seen only once. This sample also contains other DNA sequences that code for the same CDR3. The chain carries TRBV5-1 and TRBJ2-3; TRBD2 matches 10 bases. CDR1 SGHRS and CDR2 YFSETQ come from the germline V gene. The trim removed 0 bases at V and 1 base at J, leaving 2 bases unmatched. The CDR3 covers 16 residues. CDR3 nucleotides: TGCGCCAGCAGCTTGGGAGGACTAGCGGGCACAGATACGCAGTATTTT. Amino acid sequence: CASSLGGLAGTDTQYF.